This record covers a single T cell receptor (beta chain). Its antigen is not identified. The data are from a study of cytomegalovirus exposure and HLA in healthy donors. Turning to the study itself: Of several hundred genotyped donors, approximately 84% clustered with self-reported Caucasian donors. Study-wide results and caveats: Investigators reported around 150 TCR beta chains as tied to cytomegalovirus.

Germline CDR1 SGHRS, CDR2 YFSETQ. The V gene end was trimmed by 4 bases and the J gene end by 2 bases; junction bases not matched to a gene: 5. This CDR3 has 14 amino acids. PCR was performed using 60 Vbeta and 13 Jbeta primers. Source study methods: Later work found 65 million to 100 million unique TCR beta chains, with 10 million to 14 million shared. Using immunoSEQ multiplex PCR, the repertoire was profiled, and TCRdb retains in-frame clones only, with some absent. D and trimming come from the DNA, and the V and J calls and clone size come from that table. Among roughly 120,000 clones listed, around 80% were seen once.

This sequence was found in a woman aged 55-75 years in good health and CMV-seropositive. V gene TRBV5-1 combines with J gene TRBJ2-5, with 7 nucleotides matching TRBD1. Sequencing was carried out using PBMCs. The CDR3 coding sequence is TGCGCCAGCAGCCGACAGGGTGATCAAGAGACCCAGTACTTC. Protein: CASSRQGDQETQYF.